The 5 T cell receptor beta chains listed next were all sequenced from one sample in a study of blood T cell repertoires in COVID-19. Generated by immunoSEQ multiplex PCR, the TCRdb table keeps only in-frame clones and is missing some. The data show about 320,000 clones, with around 92% seen just once and roughly 11% held by the top ten. The material sequenced was peripheral blood. These receptors all stem from a woman aged 25 to 39 with COVID-19, enrolled during active disease.

The chain links TRBV5-1 to TRBJ1-4, with TRBD1 as a possible D gene (5 bases). Germline assignment: CDR1 SGHRS and CDR2 YFSETQ. This CDR3 contains 14 residues. V gave up 4 bases and J gave up 7 bases, with 14 bases separating them. The CDR3 protein is CASSQTGRGEKLFF. CDR3 sequence (DNA): TGCGCCAGCAGCCAGACCGGGAGGGGTGAAAAACTGTTTTTT.

The chain combines TRBV25-1 with TRBJ2-5; tentatively, D is TRBD2 (5 bases). The CDR3 loop spans 14 amino acids. Germline V gene sequence: CDR1 MGHDK, CDR2 SYGVNS. V lost 0 bases to trimming and J lost 2 bases, with 7 bases between them. CDR3 sequence: CASSEYKRQETQYF. As DNA, the CDR3 is TGTGCCAGCAGTGAATACAAGCGGCAAGAGACCCAGTACTTC.

The chain carries TRBV9 and TRBJ2-1; 9 bases are shared with TRBD2. Trimming removed 3 bases from V and 9 bases from J; junction bases left unmatched: 10. CDR3 length: 15 amino acids. The germline V gene has CDR1 SGDLS and CDR2 YYNGEE. CDR3 sequence: CASSALTSGGSEQFF. The CDR3 DNA reads TGTGCCAGCAGCGCTTTGACTAGCGGTGGGAGTGAGCAGTTCTTC.

The chain is built from TRBV5-1 and TRBJ1-5, with 8 nucleotides matching TRBD1. Per germline, CDR1 SGHRS and CDR2 YFSETQ. The length of the CDR3 is 14 residues. The V gene end was trimmed by 4 bases and the J gene end by 4 bases; junction bases not matched to a gene: 4. The CDR3: CASSPDRANQPQHF. CDR3 bases: TGCGCCAGCAGCCCGGACAGGGCTAATCAGCCCCAGCATTTT.

The rearrangement links TRBV4-1 to TRBJ1-6, with a tentative D call TRBD1 (6 bases). The CDR3 length is 16 residues. Germline V gene data show CDR1 as MGHRA and CDR2 as YSYEKL. The germline V and J ends were trimmed by 1 base and 7 bases, with 14 bases remaining between them. The chain's CDR3 is CASSQVYRAANSPLHF. Here the CDR3 DNA reads TGCGCCAGCAGCCAAGTTTACAGGGCAGCCAATTCACCCCTCCACTTT.